The 3 T cell receptor beta chains in this list originate from one sample, sequenced in a study of blood T cells in healthy people across ages (dated by TCRdb to between 2015 and 2016). Receptors were amplified or captured by 5' RACE. The reads were generated on an Illumina HiSeq 2500. A second PCR of about 6 to 12 cycles was run with a J-beta primer mix and a sample-barcoded 5' primer. TCRdb ran its own pipeline on the public reads, namely fastp trimming at Q25 and MiXCR clone calling, and kept in-frame beta chains. One record per CDR3 amino acid sequence lists the most common genes and DNA. A total of around 780,000 distinct CDR3 sequences appear in this sample, around 50% of them only once. More than 25% of the sample is taken by the ten largest. The specimen sequenced was blood. These receptors all stem from a man aged 35 to 55 in good health.

V usage is TRBV6-5 and J usage is TRBJ1-5; possibly TRBD1 for D (5 bases). V was shortened by 5 bases and J by 7 bases, with 21 bases between the two germline ends. Germline V gives CDR1 MNHEY, CDR2 SVGAGI. The CDR3 is 16 residues long. The CDR3 bases are TGTGCCAGCAGTCCACGACGCGGGGCGGTAGGCCAGCCCCAGCATTTT. It encodes CASSPRRGAVGQPQHF.

This chain joins TRBV6-5 and TRBJ1-6; 10 bases are shared with TRBD1. The CDR3 totals 19 residues. In germline, CDR1 is MNHEY, CDR2 SVGAGI. With 2 bases clipped from V and 5 bases from J, the junction kept 12 bases outside the gene matches. The CDR3 protein is CASSYQGQGTGLDNSPLHF. As DNA, the CDR3 is TGTGCCAGCAGTTACCAGGGACAGGGGACGGGTTTGGATAATTCACCCCTCCACTTT.

V is TRBV6-5 and J is TRBJ2-2; tentatively, D is TRBD1 (5 bases). The germline gives CDR1 MNHEY, CDR2 SVGAGI. The CDR3 consists of 16 residues. With 0 bases removed from V and 2 bases from J, the gap between germline ends came to 10 bases. This CDR3 is CASSYSRQLNTGELFF. The CDR3 region has the DNA TGTGCCAGCAGTTACTCGCGACAGCTAAACACCGGGGAGCTGTTTTTT.